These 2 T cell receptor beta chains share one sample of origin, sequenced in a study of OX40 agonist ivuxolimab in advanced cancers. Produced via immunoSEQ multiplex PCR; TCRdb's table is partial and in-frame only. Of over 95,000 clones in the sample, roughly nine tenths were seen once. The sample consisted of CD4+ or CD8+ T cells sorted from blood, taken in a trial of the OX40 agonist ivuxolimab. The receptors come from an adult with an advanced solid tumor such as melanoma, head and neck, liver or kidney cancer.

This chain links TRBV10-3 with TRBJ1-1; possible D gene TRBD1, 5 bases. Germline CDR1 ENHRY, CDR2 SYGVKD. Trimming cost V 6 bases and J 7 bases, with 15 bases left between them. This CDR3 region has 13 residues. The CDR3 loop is CAIRASGGDEAFF. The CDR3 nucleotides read TGTGCCATCAGGGCCTCGGGGGGGGATGAAGCTTTCTTT.

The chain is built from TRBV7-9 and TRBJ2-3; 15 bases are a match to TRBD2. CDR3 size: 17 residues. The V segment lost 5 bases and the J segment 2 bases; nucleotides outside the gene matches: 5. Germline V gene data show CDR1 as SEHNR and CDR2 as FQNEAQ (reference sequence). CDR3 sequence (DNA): TGTGCCAGCAGCCCCAGGACTAGCGGGAGGGCCACAGATACGCAGTATTTT. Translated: CASSPRTSGRATDTQYF.